These 4 T cell receptor beta chains share one sample of origin, sequenced in a study of blood T cell repertoires in COVID-19. The repertoire was sequenced with immunoSEQ multiplex PCR; TCRdb's copy has only in-frame clones and lacks some. The sample carries a few hundred thousand clones, roughly 84% recorded once. The specimen sequenced was peripheral blood. The receptors derive from a man in his 60s with acute or convalescent COVID-19.

This clone was detected ten times or more. J is TRBJ2-1 and V is TRBV19, with TRBD1 matching over 7 bases. This CDR3 is 15 amino acids long. Germline CDR1 and CDR2: LNHDA and SQIVND (reference sequence). The trim removed 8 bases at V and 5 bases at J, leaving 12 bases unmatched. This chain's CDR3 is CASCSLDRDNNEQFF. CDR3 in DNA: TGTGCCAGTTGTAGTTTAGACAGGGACAACAATGAGCAGTTCTTC. Full variable domain (rest looked up from reference TRBV19 and TRBJ2-1): DGGITQSPKYLFRKEGQNVTLSCEQNLNHDAMYWYRQDPGQGLRLIYYSQIVNDFQKGDIAEGYSVSREKKESFPLTVTSAQKNPTAFYLCASCSLDRDNNEQFFGPGTRLTVL.

The genes are TRBV6-4 and TRBJ2-7; weak D call: TRBD2 (7 bases). V lost 4 bases and J 7 bases, leaving 23 bases between the germline ends. The V gene's germline CDR1 is MRHNA and CDR2 SNTAGT. This CDR3 is 16 amino acids long. CDR3 in amino acids: CASSVRGGTGREEQYF. In nucleotides, the CDR3 is TGTGCCAGCAGTGTTAGGGGGGGGACCGGCCGCGAGGAGCAGTACTTC.

The chain uses TRBV6-5 and TRBJ2-5; D may be TRBD2 (6 bases). Trimming shortened V by 6 bases and J by 5 bases, and 13 bases separated the two germline ends. CDR1 is MNHEY, CDR2 SVGAGI, per germline. There are 13 residues in the CDR3. The CDR3 here is CASSLLARETQYF. The DNA of the CDR3 is TGTGCCAGCAGCCTCCTAGCGAGGGAGACCCAGTACTTC.

The V gene is TRBV6-5, the J gene TRBJ2-2, with D possibly being TRBD1 (6 bases). CDR3 size: 14 residues. Germline V gives CDR1 MNHEY, CDR2 SVGAGI. V was pared by 2 bases and J by 6 bases, with 10 bases between. DNA of the CDR3: TGTGCCAGCAGTTACGGGGGCGGGCCCGGGGAGCTGTTTTTT. It yields the protein CASSYGGGPGELFF.